This T cell receptor (beta chain) was found in a study of blood T cell repertoires in COVID-19. Study-level information: From the United States, Italy and Spain came samples of acute and convalescent COVID-19.

This clone came up once. In the authors' methods: Reference gene primer amplification gave estimated nucleated cell counts. TCRdb's copy holds only in-frame clones and misses some; the assay was immunoSEQ multiplex PCR. V and J calls and clone size are given by that table; D and trimming were obtained from the DNA. This repertoire shows approximately 280,000 clones, around nine tenths found once; its top ten account for 6%. Recovery meant two consecutive negative NP/OP PCR tests, professional clearance, or resolved symptoms. Trimming took off 2 bases at V and 4 bases at J, with 12 bases between the two ends. The CDR3 extends over 15 amino acids. The germline V gene has CDR1 LNHDA and CDR2 SQIVND (reference sequence).

The sample taken for sequencing was PBMCs or T cells enriched from blood (not recorded which). The gene calls are TRBV19 and TRBJ1-5; D unclear. This clonotype was obtained from a woman in her 40s who had recovered from COVID-19. CDR3 sequence reads: CASSIRRASNQPQHF. CDR3 DNA: TGTGCCAGTAGTATACGGAGAGCAAGTAATCAGCCCCAGCATTTT.